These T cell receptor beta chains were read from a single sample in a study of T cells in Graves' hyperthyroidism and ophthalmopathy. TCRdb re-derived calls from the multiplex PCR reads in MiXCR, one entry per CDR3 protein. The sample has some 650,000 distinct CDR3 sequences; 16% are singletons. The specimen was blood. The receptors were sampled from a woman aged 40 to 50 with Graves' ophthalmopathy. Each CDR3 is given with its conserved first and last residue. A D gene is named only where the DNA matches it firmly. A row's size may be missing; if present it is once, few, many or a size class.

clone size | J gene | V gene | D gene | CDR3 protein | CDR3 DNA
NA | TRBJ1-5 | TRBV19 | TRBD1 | CASNVATGSNQPQHF | TGTGCCAGTAACGTGGCGACAGGGAGCAATCAGCCCCAGCATTTT
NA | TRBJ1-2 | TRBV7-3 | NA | CASSNSAGANYGYTF | TGTGCCAGCAGCAATTCGGCAGGAGCTAACTATGGCTACACCTTC
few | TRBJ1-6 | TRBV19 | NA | CASSIASGLINSPLHF | TGTGCCAGTAGTATCGCGTCGGGACTGATTAATTCACCCCTCCACTTT
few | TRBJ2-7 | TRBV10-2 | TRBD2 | CASSRTSGGTYEQYF | TGCGCCAGCAGCAGGACTAGCGGGGGGACCTACGAGCAGTACTTC
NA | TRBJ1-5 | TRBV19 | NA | CASSIDQGFRPQHF | TGTGCCAGTAGTATAGATCAGGGGTTTAGGCCCCAGCATTTT
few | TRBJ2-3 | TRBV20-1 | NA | CSARDVEEVGHSGRITQYF | TGCAGTGCTAGAGATGTAGAGGAGGTCGGGCATTCGGGGCGAATTACGCAGTATTTT
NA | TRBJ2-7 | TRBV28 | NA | CASSLTGIYEQYF | TGTGCCAGCAGTTTAACAGGGATCTACGAGCAGTACTTC
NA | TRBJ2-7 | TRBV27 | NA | CASSWGVGVTYEQYF | TGTGCCAGCAGTTGGGGGGTGGGGGTAACCTACGAGCAGTACTTC
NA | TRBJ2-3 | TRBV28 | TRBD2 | CASSLAGLAEGTDTQYF | TGTGCCAGCAGTTTGGCCGGACTAGCAGAGGGCACAGATACGCAGTATTTT
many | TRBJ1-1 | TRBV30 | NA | CAWNKNAGTEAFF | TGTGCCTGGAACAAGAATGCGGGGACTGAAGCTTTCTTT
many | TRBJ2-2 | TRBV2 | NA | CASSDRAVGELFF | TGTGCCAGCAGTGACCGTGCCGTGGGGGAGCTGTTTTTT
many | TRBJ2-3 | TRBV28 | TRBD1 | CASSSGQGPDTQYF | TGTGCCAGCAGTTCAGGACAGGGCCCAGATACGCAGTATTTT
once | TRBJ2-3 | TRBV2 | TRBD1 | CASSVGTGATDTDTQYF | TGTGCCAGCAGTGTGGGGACAGGGGCCACTGACACAGATACGCAGTATTTT
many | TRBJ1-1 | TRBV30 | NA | CAWARGENTEAFF | TGTGCCTGGGCCCGGGGGGAGAACACTGAAGCTTTCTTT
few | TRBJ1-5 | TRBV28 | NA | CASSRGRGRQPQHF | TGTGCCAGCAGTCGGGGCCGGGGACGACAGCCCCAGCATTTT
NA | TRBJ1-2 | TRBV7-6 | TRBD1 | CASSLGAQGGNYGYTF | TGTGCCAGCAGCTTAGGGGCGCAGGGGGGAAACTATGGCTACACCTTC
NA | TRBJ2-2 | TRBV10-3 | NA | CAISEGPAGTGELFF | TGTGCCATCAGTGAGGGCCCCGCCGGGACCGGGGAGCTGTTTTTT
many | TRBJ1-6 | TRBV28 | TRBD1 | CASSLSGQGVPLHF | TGTGCCAGCAGTTTATCAGGACAGGGGGTCCCCCTCCACTTT
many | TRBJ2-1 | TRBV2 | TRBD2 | CASSDGGFGRPAGYEQFF | TGTGCCAGCAGTGATGGTGGTTTTGGCAGACCAGCGGGATATGAGCAGTTCTTC
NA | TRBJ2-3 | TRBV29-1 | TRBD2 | CSGDAGVGTDTQYF | TGCAGCGGGGACGCGGGAGTGGGCACAGATACGCAGTATTTT
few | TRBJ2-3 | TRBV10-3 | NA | CAISSTTDTQYF | TGTGCCATCTCTAGTACCACAGATACGCAGTATTTT
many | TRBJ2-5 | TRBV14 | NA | CASSQEGLAVRKETQYF | TGTGCCAGCAGCCAAGAAGGGCTAGCCGTCAGGAAAGAGACCCAGTACTTC
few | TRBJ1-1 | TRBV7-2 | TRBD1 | CASSLGSGTGDTEAFF | TGTGCCAGCAGCTTAGGCTCCGGGACAGGGGACACTGAAGCTTTCTTT
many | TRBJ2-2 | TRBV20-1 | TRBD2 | CSAYPGLASSGELFF | TGCAGTGCTTACCCGGGACTAGCTTCGTCCGGGGAGCTGTTTTTT
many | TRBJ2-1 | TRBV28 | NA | CASSGVGGRNEQFF | TGTGCCAGCAGCGGGGTCGGGGGTCGGAATGAGCAGTTCTTC
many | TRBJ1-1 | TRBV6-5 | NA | CASSYSIRANTEAFF | TGTGCCAGCAGTTACTCGATCAGGGCTAACACTGAAGCTTTCTTT
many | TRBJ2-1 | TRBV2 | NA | CASSVAVGGNEQFF | TGTGCCAGCAGTGTGGCAGTCGGAGGCAATGAGCAGTTCTTC
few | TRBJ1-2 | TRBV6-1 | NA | CASKGGQRQGIDYGYTF | TGTGCCAGCAAGGGGGGTCAGAGGCAGGGGATAGACTATGGCTACACCTTC
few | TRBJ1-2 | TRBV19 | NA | CASNPSGTAGYGYTF | TGTGCCAGTAACCCTTCAGGGACTGCAGGGTATGGCTACACCTTC
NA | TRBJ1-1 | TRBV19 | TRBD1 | CASHDRAHTEAFF | TGTGCCAGTCACGACAGGGCCCACACTGAAGCTTTCTTT
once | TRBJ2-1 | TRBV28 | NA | CASRGSGRSYNEQFF | TGTGCCAGCAGAGGTTCGGGTCGCTCCTACAATGAGCAGTTCTTC
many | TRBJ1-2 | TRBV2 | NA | CASRSYEGETNYGYTF | TGTGCCAGCCGCTCATACGAGGGGGAAACTAACTATGGCTACACCTTC
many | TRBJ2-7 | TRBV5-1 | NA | CASSPVGRFTYEQYF | TGCGCCAGCAGCCCCGTGGGGCGTTTTACCTACGAGCAGTACTTC
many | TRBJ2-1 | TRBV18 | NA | CASSPDSSLYNEQFF | TGTGCCAGCTCACCAGACAGCAGCCTCTACAATGAGCAGTTCTTC
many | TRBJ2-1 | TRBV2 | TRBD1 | CASSGRTGGNLRSGGPGNEQFF | TGTGCCAGCAGTGGCAGGACAGGGGGCAATTTACGAAGCGGGGGCCCCGGGAATGAGCAGTTCTTC
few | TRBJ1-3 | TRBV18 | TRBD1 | CASSPGDSSGNTIYF | TGTGCCAGCTCGCCTGGGGACAGCTCTGGAAACACCATATATTTT
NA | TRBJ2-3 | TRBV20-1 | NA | CSASEGWVRDTQYF | TGCAGTGCTAGTGAGGGTTGGGTAAGGGATACGCAGTATTTT
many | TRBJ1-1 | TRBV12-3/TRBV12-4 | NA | CASSPQDNPNTEAFF | TGTGCCAGCAGTCCCCAGGACAACCCGAACACTGAAGCTTTCTTT
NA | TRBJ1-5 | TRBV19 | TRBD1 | CARTGTGGNQPQHF | TGTGCCAGAACCGGGACAGGGGGCAATCAGCCCCAGCATTTT
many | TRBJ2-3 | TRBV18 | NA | CASSPPRFPDTQYF | TGTGCCAGCTCACCACCCAGGTTTCCAGATACGCAGTATTTT
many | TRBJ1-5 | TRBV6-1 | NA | CASSEGFGNQPQHF | TGTGCCAGCAGCGAGGGGTTCGGCAATCAGCCCCAGCATTTT
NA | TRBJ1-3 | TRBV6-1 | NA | CASSEIGSSGNTIYF | TGTGCCAGCAGTGAAATTGGAAGCTCTGGAAACACCATATATTTT
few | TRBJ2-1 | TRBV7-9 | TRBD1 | CASSLARTGGYNEQFF | TGTGCCAGCAGCTTAGCCCGGACAGGGGGCTACAATGAGCAGTTCTTC
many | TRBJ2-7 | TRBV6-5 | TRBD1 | CASSYSRTGGSYEQYF | TGTGCCAGCAGTTACTCGAGGACAGGGGGAAGCTACGAGCAGTACTTC
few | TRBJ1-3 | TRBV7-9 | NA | CASSWKDGQSGNTIYF | TGTGCCAGCAGCTGGAAGGACGGACAGTCTGGAAACACCATATATTTT
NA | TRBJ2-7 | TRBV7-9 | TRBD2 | CASSPGLAGTLAYEQYF | TGTGCCAGCAGCCCGGGACTAGCGGGTACCCTAGCCTACGAGCAGTACTTC
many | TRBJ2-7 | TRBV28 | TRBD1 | CASSLGTGGRQYF | TGTGCCAGCAGTTTAGGGACAGGGGGACGGCAGTACTTC
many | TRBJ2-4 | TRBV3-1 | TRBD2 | CASSQEGTRVIQYF | TGTGCCAGCAGCCAGGAGGGGACTAGGGTCATTCAGTACTTC
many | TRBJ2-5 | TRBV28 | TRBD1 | CASSLWGYAVLTGGQETQYF | TGTGCCAGCAGTTTATGGGGGTACGCGGTCTTGACAGGGGGCCAAGAGACCCAGTACTTC
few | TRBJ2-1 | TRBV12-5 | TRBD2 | CASGSSTGLAGGSYNEQFF | TGTGCTAGTGGTTCCTCAACGGGACTAGCGGGGGGCTCCTACAATGAGCAGTTCTTC
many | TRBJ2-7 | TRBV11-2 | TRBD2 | CASSFSGLAGGTPYEQYF | TGTGCCAGCAGCTTTTCGGGACTAGCGGGAGGAACGCCCTACGAGCAGTACTTC
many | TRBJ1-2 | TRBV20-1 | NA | CSARDVKNDYGYTF | TGCAGTGCTAGAGATGTCAAAAATGACTATGGCTACACCTTC